This TCR beta chain was sequenced in a study of siplizumab effects on memory and regulatory T cells. Using immunoSEQ multiplex PCR, the repertoire was profiled, and TCRdb retains in-frame clones only, with some absent. The sample consists of around 110,000 clones, about 94% of them appearing once. Study-wide results and caveats: Mapping to unstimulated subsets was achieved for only a minor fraction of alloreactive clones. Proliferating siplizumab-culture Treg suppressive function went unconfirmed. Siplizumab produced a significant reduction in alloreactive sequences that were traceable to unstimulated CD4+ memory cells. No assignable naive or memory phenotype existed for roughly 75-96% of proliferating CD4+ or CD8+ clones.

Remarks on this clone: What it binds is unknown.

This sequence was found in a human donor in good health. The sample taken for sequencing was non-Treg CD4+ T cells sorted from blood.

CDR3 amino acids: CASRKGTSGIYNEQFF. CDR3 bases: TGTGCCAGTAGAAAAGGGACTAGCGGGATCTACAATGAGCAGTTCTTC. The chain uses TRBV19 and TRBJ2-1; 13 nucleotides match TRBD2. With V trimmed by 6 bases and J by 3 bases, 5 bases remained unmatched. The CDR3 is 16 amino acids. Germline lookup yields CDR1 LNHDA and CDR2 SQIVND (reference sequence).